This T cell receptor beta chain was observed in a study of response to subunit inactivated influenza vaccine. V trimming: 5 bases; J trimming: 5 bases; junction bases outside the gene matches: 8. The CDR3 has 16 residues. In germline, CDR1 is SGHTA, CDR2 FQGNSA. TCRdb re-derived calls from the RT-PCR reads in MiXCR, one entry per CDR3 protein. The repertoire has 600,000 to 850,000 distinct CDR3 sequences, 14% of them found once; the top ten carry approximately 7.6%. The rearrangement uses TRBV7-2 and TRBJ2-5, with 13 positions matching TRBD2. Sequencing used PBMCs from blood, obtained approximately 15 days before vaccination. This sequence originates from a man in his fifties who received an inactivated influenza vaccine. The CDR3, as DNA: TGTGCCAGCAGCGCAACTAGCGGGAGGGCCGGGGAGACCCAGTACTTC. Its protein product is CASSATSGRAGETQYF.